Below are 29 T cell receptor beta chains sequenced from a single sample in a study of blood T cell repertoires in COVID-19. Libraries were prepared by immunoSEQ multiplex PCR; TCRdb keeps only in-frame clonotypes and omits some of them. This table has 140,000 to 150,000 clones, approximately 81% appearing once. Sequences were obtained from peripheral blood. All receptors come from a human donor in a cohort sampled during active COVID-19.

This chain uses TRBV7-8 with TRBJ2-4; 7 bases are a match to TRBD1. Germline V gene data show CDR1 as SGHVS and CDR2 as FQNEAQ. Germline trimming cut 2 bases from V and 1 base from J; bases unmatched to any gene: 5. This CDR3 comprises 16 residues. The CDR3 here is CASSLRAGGAKNIQYF. CDR3 in DNA: TGTGCCAGCAGCTTAAGGGCAGGGGGTGCCAAAAACATTCAGTACTTC. The whole variable domain, filled in from reference TRBV7-8 and TRBJ2-4, reads GAGVSQSPRYKVAKRGQDVALRCDPISGHVSLFWYQQALGQGPEFLTYFQNEAQLDKSGLPSDRFFAERPEGSVSTLKIQRTQQEDSAVYLCASSLRAGGAKNIQYFGAGTRLSVL.

In its sample, this clone was seen a few times. The genes are TRBV5-1 and TRBJ2-7, with 7 nucleotides matching TRBD2. Germline V gene data show CDR1 as SGHRS and CDR2 as YFSETQ. The CDR3 contains 16 residues. Trimming removed 0 bases from V and 0 bases from J; junction bases left unmatched: 6. In DNA, the CDR3 is TGCGCCAGCAGCTTGGCAAGCGGGGCTAGCTCCTACGAGCAGTACTTC. As protein: CASSLASGASSYEQYF.

V gene TRBV6-2 or TRBV6-3 combines with J gene TRBJ2-7; 10 positions agree with TRBD2. Unmatched junction bases numbered 7, after V lost 2 bases and J lost 3 bases. Germline-derived CDR1 and CDR2 are MNHEY and SVGEGT. The CDR3 has 16 residues. CDR3 residues: CASSYGSSGSIYEQYF. For the CDR3, the DNA is TGTGCCAGCAGTTACGGTTCTAGCGGGAGTATCTACGAGCAGTACTTC.

On this clone: Other DNA sequences in the sample encode the same CDR3. The chain has TRBV7-2 and TRBJ2-5; D is uncertain. The V end lost 0 bases, the J end lost 4 bases, and 3 bases lay between the germline ends. CDR1 and CDR2 from the germline V gene are SGHTA and FQGNSA. The CDR3 is 12 amino acids. The CDR3 bases are TGTGCCAGCAGCTTAGCGCGAGAGACCCAGTACTTC. As protein: CASSLARETQYF.

This chain links TRBV28 with TRBJ1-6; the match to TRBD1 covers 9 bases. The CDR3 covers 18 residues. Germline V CDR1 and CDR2: MDHEN, SYDVKM. The J segment lost 9 bases and the V segment lost 1 base, leaving 13 bases of the junction unmatched. This CDR3 reads CASSLYPGGQGPGSPLHF. In DNA form, the CDR3 reads TGTGCCAGCAGTTTATACCCCGGGGGACAGGGCCCTGGTTCACCCCTCCACTTT.

The chain uses TRBV5-4 and TRBJ2-7; TRBD2 agrees at 7 bases. Germline CDR1 and CDR2: SGHNT and YYREEE (reference sequence). The CDR3 runs 15 residues. J gave up 5 bases and V 3 bases, and 11 bases lay outside the gene matches. CDR3 loop: CASSYGGRGYDEQYF. The CDR3 region has the DNA TGTGCCAGCAGCTATGGGGGGAGGGGATACGACGAGCAGTACTTC.

CDR3 sequence reads: CASTPMRYRGLNTEAFF. The DNA of the CDR3 is TGTGCCAGCACCCCGATGCGCTACAGGGGGTTGAACACTGAAGCTTTCTTT. This sequence joins TRBV28 and TRBJ1-1, with TRBD1 identical over 8 bases. The trim removed 7 bases at V and 0 bases at J, leaving 13 bases unmatched. The CDR3 loop spans 17 amino acids. In germline, CDR1 is MDHEN, CDR2 SYDVKM.

The V and J genes are TRBV3-1 (or the pseudogene TRBV3-2) and TRBJ1-2; D is unclear. V lost 1 base to trimming and J lost 2 bases, with 8 bases between them. This CDR3 contains 14 residues. The V gene's germline CDR1 is LGHDT and CDR2 YNNKEL (reference sequence). The CDR3 spells CASSQGGVNYGYTF. In nucleotides, the CDR3 is TGTGCCAGCAGCCAAGGAGGAGTGAACTATGGCTACACCTTC.

This clone turned up a few times. The chain carries TRBV19 and TRBJ1-6; tentatively, D is TRBD1 (5 bases). The CDR3 runs to 15 residues. CDR1 is LNHDA, CDR2 SQIVND, per germline (reference sequence). The V end was cut by 3 bases, the J end by 9 bases, with 15 bases between. In DNA form, the CDR3 reads TGTGCCAGTAGTATCGCCAGGGCTCAAATTTCACCCCTCCACTTT. Translating it yields CASSIARAQISPLHF.

The chain recombines TRBV6-5 with TRBJ2-7, with 7 bases that match TRBD1. There are 15 residues in the CDR3. The germline CDR1 and CDR2 sequences are MNHEY and SVGAGI. J was trimmed by 4 bases and V by 7 bases; bases with no gene match: 13. CDR3 DNA: TGTGCCAGCACTCGGTCCGGGACAGATTCTTACGAGCAGTACTTC. It is translated as CASTRSGTDSYEQYF.

The rearrangement joins TRBV6-2 or TRBV6-3 to TRBJ2-3, with D uncertain. Germline lookup yields CDR1 MNHEY and CDR2 SVGEGT. This CDR3 region has 16 residues. The germline V and J ends were trimmed by 2 bases and 3 bases, with 15 bases remaining between them. This chain's CDR3 is CASSYPGSGGTDTQYF. CDR3 DNA: TGTGCCAGCAGTTACCCGGGTTCTGGCGGTACAGATACGCAGTATTTT.

The table lists this clone with a count of one. The chain recombines TRBV4-2 with TRBJ1-5; D gene unclear. Germline lookup yields CDR1 LGHNA and CDR2 YNFKEQ. The CDR3 totals 19 residues. Trimming shortened V by 0 bases and J by 0 bases, and 18 bases separated the two germline ends. CDR3 bases: TGTGCCAGCAGCCAAGATAGCGGCCGGGAAGTCGGTAGCAATCAGCCCCAGCATTTT. This encodes CASSQDSGREVGSNQPQHF.

CDR3 nucleotides: TGTGCCAGCAGACCGGGACTAGCGGGAATCGAGCAGTACTTC. It specifies CASRPGLAGIEQYF. The chain uses TRBV28 and TRBJ2-7; 13 positions match TRBD2. This CDR3 spans 14 amino acids. Germline lookup yields CDR1 MDHEN and CDR2 SYDVKM. Unmatched junction bases numbered 5, after V lost 6 bases and J lost 6 bases.

The chain couples TRBV27 to TRBJ2-7; possibly TRBD1 for D (6 bases). With 3 bases removed from V and 0 bases from J, the gap between germline ends came to 12 bases. The CDR3 extends over 15 amino acids. Germline CDR1 reads MNHEY; CDR2 reads SMNVEV (reference sequence). The CDR3 reads CASSFRQVSSYEQYF. The DNA of the CDR3 is TGTGCCAGCAGTTTCCGACAGGTGAGCTCCTACGAGCAGTACTTC.

The chain links TRBV28 to TRBJ1-5, with D possibly matching TRBD1 (5 bases). V dropped 7 bases and J dropped 0 bases, with 16 bases sitting between them. The CDR3 is 16 amino acids. Per the germline V gene, CDR1 is MDHEN and CDR2 is SYDVKM. CDR3 amino acids: CASIVGEGYSNQPQHF. The CDR3 DNA reads TGTGCCAGCATAGTAGGGGAAGGGTATAGCAATCAGCCCCAGCATTTT.

The chain is built from TRBV6-2 or TRBV6-3 and TRBJ1-5, with TRBD1 as a possible D gene (6 bases). Trimming removed 0 bases from V and 0 bases from J, with 15 bases in between. Germline V gene data show CDR1 as MNHEY and CDR2 as SVGEGT. The CDR3 length is 18 residues. The CDR3 loop reads CASSYSKGVDFSNQPQHF. The CDR3 coding sequence is TGTGCCAGCAGTTACTCGAAGGGGGTAGATTTTAGCAATCAGCCCCAGCATTTT.

The rearrangement uses TRBV7-2 and TRBJ1-4; no firm D call. Germline-derived CDR1 and CDR2 are SGHTA and FQGNSA. V lost 5 bases to trimming and J lost 8 bases, with 9 bases between them. The CDR3 runs 12 residues. The DNA for the CDR3 is TGTGCCAGCAGCGGCTGGGAGGAAAAACTGTTTTTT. Translated, it gives CASSGWEEKLFF.

The chain carries TRBV5-4 and TRBJ2-7, with a possible D match to TRBD1 (6 bases). The CDR3 spans 12 residues. The V end lost 4 bases, the J end lost 6 bases, and 11 bases lay between the germline ends. CDR1 is SGHNT and CDR2 is YYREEE in the germline V gene (reference sequence). The DNA of the CDR3 is TGTGCCAGCAGCGTGGACAGTGGCGAGCAGTACTTC. This codes for CASSVDSGEQYF. Complete variable domain (other parts from reference TRBV5-4 and TRBJ2-7): ETGVTQSPTHLIKTRGQQVTLRCSSQSGHNTVSWYQQALGQGPQFIFQYYREEENGRGNFPPRFSGLQFPNYSSELNVNALELDDSALYLCASSVDSGEQYFGPGTRLTVT.

The chain couples TRBV7-9 to TRBJ2-2; TRBD2 aligns across 11 bases. The germline CDR1 and CDR2 sequences are SEHNR and FQNEAQ (reference sequence). Germline trimming cut 5 bases from V and 4 bases from J; bases unmatched to any gene: 6. There are 16 residues in the CDR3. The CDR3 DNA sequence: TGTGCCAGCAGCCTACCTAGCGGGAGGTCCACCGGGGAGCTGTTTTTT. This gives the protein CASSLPSGRSTGELFF.

The rearrangement uses TRBV11-2 and TRBJ1-1; the D gene is possibly TRBD1 (6 bases). Germline CDR1 SGHAT, CDR2 FQNNGV. This CDR3 spans 12 amino acids. Trimming removed 5 bases from V and 8 bases from J, with 12 bases in between. In DNA form, the CDR3 reads TGTGCCAGCAGCCGAAACAGGGAAGAAGCTTTCTTT. Its translation: CASSRNREEAFF.

This chain connects TRBV19 to TRBJ1-6, with D hard to call. There are 12 residues in the CDR3. V dropped 4 bases and J dropped 7 bases, with 5 bases sitting between them. Germline V gene sequence: CDR1 LNHDA, CDR2 SQIVND (reference sequence). CDR3 in amino acids: CASSRANSPLHF. The DNA of the CDR3 is TGTGCCAGTAGTAGGGCCAATTCACCCCTCCACTTT.

The chain employs TRBV11-1 and TRBJ2-2; possible D gene TRBD1, 5 bases. Deletions cut 6 bases from V and 5 bases from J, with 10 bases between. In germline, CDR1 is SGHAT, CDR2 FQDESV (reference sequence). CDR3 length equals 13 residues. This CDR3 reads CASRRTLTGELFF. The CDR3 DNA sequence: TGTGCCAGCAGACGGACACTAACCGGGGAGCTGTTTTTT. Using reference TRBV11-1 and TRBJ2-2 for the parts outside the CDR3, the full variable domain is EAEVAQSPRYKITEKSQAVAFWCDPISGHATLYWYRQILGQGPELLVQFQDESVVDDSQLPKDRFSAERLKGVDSTLKIQPAELGDSAMYLCASRRTLTGELFFGEGSRLTVL.

The chain is built from TRBV18 and TRBJ2-7; 9 bases are a match to TRBD1. The CDR3 runs to 14 residues. V was pared by 5 bases and J by 6 bases, with 8 bases of the junction left unmatched. Germline V gene sequence: CDR1 KGHSH, CDR2 LQKENI. CDR3 bases: TGTGCCAGCTCATCGGGACAGGGTAACGGCGAGCAGTACTTC. Encoded protein: CASSSGQGNGEQYF.

The chain combines TRBV18 with TRBJ2-5; TRBD1 matches 7 bases. V trimming: 4 bases; J trimming: 5 bases; junction bases outside the gene matches: 7. The CDR3 runs 14 residues. CDR1 is KGHSH and CDR2 is LQKENI in the germline V gene. CDR3 sequence: CASSQMTGRETQYF. Written as DNA, the CDR3 is TGTGCCAGCTCACAGATGACAGGGCGGGAGACCCAGTACTTC.

V usage is TRBV20-1 and J usage is TRBJ2-3, with 10 bases lining up with TRBD2. The CDR3 totals 16 residues. Trimming cost V 6 bases and J 7 bases; bases outside gene matches: 16. Germline loops: CDR1 DFQATT, CDR2 SNEGSKA (reference sequence). As DNA, the CDR3 is TGCAGTGCCAGTGATGGGCTCGGTAGCGGGAGGAATACGCAGTATTTT. Protein sequence: CSASDGLGSGRNTQYF.

The chain combines TRBV5-4 with TRBJ1-2, with D perhaps TRBD1 (6 bases). The CDR3 length is 15 residues. The germline V gene has CDR1 SGHNT and CDR2 YYREEE (reference sequence). V lost 4 bases, J lost 1 base, and 14 bases lay in between. The DNA of the CDR3 is TGTGCCAGCAGCCCAAACAGGGCAATTAACTATGGCTACACCTTC. It translates to CASSPNRAINYGYTF.

In its sample, this clone was seen once. The chain links TRBV4-2 to TRBJ2-4, with D possibly TRBD2 on 5 matching bases. Germline-derived CDR1 and CDR2 are LGHNA and YNFKEQ. The CDR3 covers 16 residues. V was trimmed by 0 bases and J by 0 bases, leaving 9 bases between them. CDR3: CASSQDRGQAKNIQYF. CDR3 DNA sequence: TGTGCCAGCAGCCAAGATCGGGGTCAAGCCAAAAACATTCAGTACTTC.

The V gene is TRBV18, the J gene TRBJ2-7; 7 nucleotides match TRBD1. Trimming took 6 bases from V and 6 from J; bases not matched to a gene: 11. This CDR3 contains 14 residues. Germline V gene sequence: CDR1 KGHSH, CDR2 LQKENI. In DNA form, the CDR3 reads TGTGCCAGCTCGCGAGACAGGGTACAGGGCGAGCAGTACTTC. This translates into CASSRDRVQGEQYF.

This chain joins TRBV28 and TRBJ2-3; the D gene is possibly TRBD1 (5 bases). The CDR3 totals 15 residues. CDR1 MDHEN and CDR2 SYDVKM come from the germline V gene. Trimming left V 5 bases short and J 3 bases short, with 15 bases between. CDR3 residues: CASSAIPRATDTQYF. Written as DNA, the CDR3 is TGTGCCAGCAGTGCGATACCCAGGGCTACAGATACGCAGTATTTT. The whole variable domain, remainder taken from reference TRBV28 and TRBJ2-3, is DVKVTQSSRYLVKRTGEKVFLECVQDMDHENMFWYRQDPGLGLRLIYFSYDVKMKEKGDIPEGYSVSREKKERFSLILESASTNQTSMYLCASSAIPRATDTQYFGPGTRLTVL.